This T cell receptor (beta chain) was captured by sequencing in a study of T cell responses to AZD1222 COVID-19 vaccine. Study findings and constraints: The span of vaccine-associated CD4 TCRs extended across spike, with dominance at 160-218 and 743-854. Of spike-specific TCRs, nearly half reportedly target regions left unmutated in variants. Possibly, clonal diversity was underestimated; donors were largely white British and included more females.

A remark on this clone: As yet, its antigen is unknown.

The CDR3 is 14 amino acids. V was pared by 5 bases and J by 4 bases, with 14 bases between. CDR1 and CDR2 from the germline V gene are MDHEN and SYDVKM. The protocol was immunoSEQ multiplex PCR, while the TCRdb copy is restricted to in-frame clones and leaves out a portion. The data hold about 120,000 clones, with 75% to 95% observed a single time. This clonotype originated in an adult who received the MenACWY meningococcal vaccine as a control. The gene calls are TRBV28 and TRBJ2-5; D possibly corresponds to TRBD1 (6 bases). Material: peripheral blood, obtained 28 days after the second dose of the MenACWY control vaccine. This chain's CDR3 is CASSPKQGGETQYF. The CDR3 nucleotides read TGTGCCAGCAGTCCGAAACAGGGTGGAGAGACCCAGTACTTC.